Shown below are 6 T cell receptor beta chains from a single sample sequenced in a study of control samples from healthy donors and cancer patients. The protocol was immunoSEQ multiplex PCR, while the TCRdb copy is restricted to in-frame clones and leaves out a portion. The data hold 90,000 or so clones, with about 88% observed a single time. The sample taken for sequencing was blood. The receptors stem from a woman in her 70s in good health.

This chain connects TRBV25-1 to TRBJ2-3; the D is unclear. Germline CDR1 and CDR2: MGHDK and SYGVNS. The CDR3 has 13 residues. V was pared by 5 bases and J by 1 base, with 7 bases between. CDR3 nucleotide sequence: TGTGCCAGCAGTTTGGTCGGCACAGATACGCAGTATTTT. Protein: CASSLVGTDTQYF.

The gene calls are TRBV18 and TRBJ1-4; TRBD1 matches at 8 bases. J was trimmed by 2 bases and V by 4 bases; bases with no gene match: 6. The CDR3 length is 16 residues. In germline, CDR1 is KGHSH, CDR2 LQKENI. CDR3 region: CASSLRQGMTNEKLFF. The DNA of the CDR3 is TGTGCCAGCTCACTTAGACAGGGGATGACTAATGAAAAACTGTTTTTT.

The chain joins TRBV30 to TRBJ1-2; 7 bases fit TRBD1. CDR3 length: 12 residues. J was trimmed by 4 bases and V by 2 bases; bases with no gene match: 1. The germline V gene has CDR1 GTSNPN and CDR2 SVGIG (reference sequence). For the CDR3, the DNA is TGTGCCTGGAGTAGGGACAGCTATGGCTACACCTTC. This gives the protein CAWSRDSYGYTF. Supplemented by reference TRBV30 and TRBJ1-2, the full variable domain reads SQTIHQWPATLVQPVGSPLSLECTVEGTSNPNLYWYRQAAGRGLQLLFYSVGIGQISSEVPQNLSASRPQDRQFILSSKKLLLSDSGFYLCAWSRDSYGYTFGSGTRLTVV.

The chain's CDR3 is CASSPVRAHEQYF. DNA for the CDR3: TGTGCCAGCTCACCAGTCCGGGCCCACGAGCAGTACTTC. J is TRBJ2-7 and V is TRBV18; no definite D call. The CDR3 has 13 amino acids. CDR1 is KGHSH and CDR2 is LQKENI in the germline V gene. The V and J ends lost 2 bases and 5 bases respectively, with 10 bases between them. The variable domain in full, with the rest retrieved from reference TRBV18 and TRBJ2-7, is NAGVMQNPRHLVRRRGQEARLRCSPMKGHSHVYWYRQLPEEGLKFMVYLQKENIIDESGMPKERFSAEFPKEGPSILRIQQVVRGDSAAYFCASSPVRAHEQYFGPGTRLTVT.

This sequence joins TRBV5-4 and TRBJ2-2, with a possible D match to TRBD2 (5 bases). The CDR3 has 16 amino acids. V dropped 7 bases and J dropped 0 bases, with 16 bases sitting between them. Looked up from germline, CDR1 is SGHNT and CDR2 is YYREEE (reference sequence). The CDR3 sequence is CASGHKRRTNTGELFF. The CDR3, as DNA: TGTGCCAGCGGCCATAAGCGGAGAACGAACACCGGGGAGCTGTTTTTT. Full variable domain (rest looked up from reference TRBV5-4 and TRBJ2-2): ETGVTQSPTHLIKTRGQQVTLRCSSQSGHNTVSWYQQALGQGPQFIFQYYREEENGRGNFPPRFSGLQFPNYSSELNVNALELDDSALYLCASGHKRRTNTGELFFGEGSRLTVL.

The chain recombines TRBV5-1 with TRBJ1-2; 12 nucleotides line up with TRBD1. In germline, CDR1 is SGHRS, CDR2 YFSETQ. The CDR3 is made up of 14 amino acids. V dropped 0 bases and J dropped 8; count of bases not matched to a gene: 2. CDR3 amino acids: CASSLGDRGHGYTF. As DNA, the CDR3 is TGCGCCAGCAGCTTGGGGGACAGGGGGCACGGCTACACCTTC.